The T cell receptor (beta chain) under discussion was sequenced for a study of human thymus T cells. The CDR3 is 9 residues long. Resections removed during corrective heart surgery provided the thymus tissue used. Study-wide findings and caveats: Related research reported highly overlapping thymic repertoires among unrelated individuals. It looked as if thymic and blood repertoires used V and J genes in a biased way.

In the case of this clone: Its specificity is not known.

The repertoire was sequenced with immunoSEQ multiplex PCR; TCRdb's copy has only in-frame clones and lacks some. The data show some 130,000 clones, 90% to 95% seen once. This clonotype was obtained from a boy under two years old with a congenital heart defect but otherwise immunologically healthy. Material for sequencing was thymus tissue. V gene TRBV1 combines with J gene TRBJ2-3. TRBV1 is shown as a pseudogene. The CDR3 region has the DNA TGCACCAGCAGCCATACGCAGTATTTT. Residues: CTSSHTQYF.